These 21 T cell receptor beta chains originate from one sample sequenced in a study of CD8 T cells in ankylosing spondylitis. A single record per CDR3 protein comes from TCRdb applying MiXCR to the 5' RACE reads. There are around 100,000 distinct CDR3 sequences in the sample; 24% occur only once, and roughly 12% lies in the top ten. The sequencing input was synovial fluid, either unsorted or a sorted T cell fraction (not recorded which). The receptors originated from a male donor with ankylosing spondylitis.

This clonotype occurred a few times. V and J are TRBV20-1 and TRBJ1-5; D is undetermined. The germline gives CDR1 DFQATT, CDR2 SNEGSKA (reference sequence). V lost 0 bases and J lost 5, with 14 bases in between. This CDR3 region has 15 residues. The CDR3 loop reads CSARDPATYYQPQHF. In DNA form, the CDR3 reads TGCAGTGCTAGAGATCCAGCAACTTACTATCAGCCCCAGCATTTT.

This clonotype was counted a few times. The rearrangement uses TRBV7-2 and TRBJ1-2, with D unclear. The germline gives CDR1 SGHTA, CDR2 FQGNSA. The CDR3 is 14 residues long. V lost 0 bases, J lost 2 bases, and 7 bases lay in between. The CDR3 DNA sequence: TGTGCCAGCAGCTTAGCGGAAAGAAACTATGGCTACACCTTC. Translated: CASSLAERNYGYTF.

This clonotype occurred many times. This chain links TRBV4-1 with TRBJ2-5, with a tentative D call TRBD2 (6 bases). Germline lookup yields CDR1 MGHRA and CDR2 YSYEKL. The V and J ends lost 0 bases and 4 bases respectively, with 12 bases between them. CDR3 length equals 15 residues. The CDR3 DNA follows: TGCGCCAGCAGCCAAGATACTCGGGAGATAGAGACCCAGTACTTC. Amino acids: CASSQDTREIETQYF.

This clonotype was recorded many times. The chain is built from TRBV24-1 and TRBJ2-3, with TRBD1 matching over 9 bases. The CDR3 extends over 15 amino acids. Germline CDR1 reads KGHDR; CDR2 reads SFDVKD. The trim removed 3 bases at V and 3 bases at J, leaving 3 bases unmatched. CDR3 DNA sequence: TGTGCCACCAGTGATCCGGGACAGGGAACAGATACGCAGTATTTT. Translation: CATSDPGQGTDTQYF.

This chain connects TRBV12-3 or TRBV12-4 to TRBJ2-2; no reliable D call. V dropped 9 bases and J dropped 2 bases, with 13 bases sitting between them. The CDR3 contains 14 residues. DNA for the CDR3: TGTGCCAGTGGAGCAGGCCAAAACACCGGGGAGCTGTTTTTT. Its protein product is CASGAGQNTGELFF.

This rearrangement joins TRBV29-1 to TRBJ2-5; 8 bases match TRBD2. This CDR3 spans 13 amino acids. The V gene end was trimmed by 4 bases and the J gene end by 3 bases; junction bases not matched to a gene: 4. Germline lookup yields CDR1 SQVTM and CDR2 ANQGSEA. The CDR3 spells CSVAGRAKETQYF. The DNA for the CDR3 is TGCAGCGTTGCCGGGAGGGCCAAAGAGACCCAGTACTTC.

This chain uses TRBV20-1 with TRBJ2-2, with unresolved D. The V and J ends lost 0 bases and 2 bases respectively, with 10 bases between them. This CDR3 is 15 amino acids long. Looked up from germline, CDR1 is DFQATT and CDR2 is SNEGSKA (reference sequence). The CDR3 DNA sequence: TGCAGTGCTAGAGATCCATGGGTAAACACCGGGGAGCTGTTTTTT. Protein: CSARDPWVNTGELFF.

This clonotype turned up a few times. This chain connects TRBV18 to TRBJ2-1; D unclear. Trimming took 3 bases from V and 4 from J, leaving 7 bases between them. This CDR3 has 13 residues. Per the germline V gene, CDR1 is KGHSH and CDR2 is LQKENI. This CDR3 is CASSPPIYNEQFF. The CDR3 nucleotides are TGTGCCAGCTCACCCCCAATATACAATGAGCAGTTCTTC.

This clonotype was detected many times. CDR3 amino acids: CASTGGWRESVYEQYF. The CDR3 bases are TGTGCCAGCACCGGAGGGTGGCGGGAGTCGGTGTACGAGCAGTACTTC. The gene calls are TRBV21-1 and TRBJ2-7; no DNA check was done on the table's D call, TRBD2. TRBV21-1 is a pseudogene segment. The CDR3 extends over 16 amino acids.

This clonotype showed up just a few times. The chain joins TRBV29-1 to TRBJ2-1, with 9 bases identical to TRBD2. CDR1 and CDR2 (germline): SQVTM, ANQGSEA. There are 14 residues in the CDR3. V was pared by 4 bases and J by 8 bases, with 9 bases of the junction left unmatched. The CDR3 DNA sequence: TGCAGCGTTGGAATTCTAGCGGGATGGCATGAGCAGTTCTTC. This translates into CSVGILAGWHEQFF.

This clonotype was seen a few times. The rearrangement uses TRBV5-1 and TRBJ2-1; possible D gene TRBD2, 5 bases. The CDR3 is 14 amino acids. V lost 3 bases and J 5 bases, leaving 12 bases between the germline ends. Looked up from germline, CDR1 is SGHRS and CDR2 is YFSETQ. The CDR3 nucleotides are TGCGCCAGCAGCTCCGCGGGCTCTCACAATGAGCAGTTCTTC. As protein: CASSSAGSHNEQFF.

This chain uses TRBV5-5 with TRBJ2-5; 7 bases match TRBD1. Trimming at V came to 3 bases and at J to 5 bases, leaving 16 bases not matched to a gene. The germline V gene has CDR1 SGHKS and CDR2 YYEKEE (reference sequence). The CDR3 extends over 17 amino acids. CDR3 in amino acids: CASSSRQGSIVMETQYF. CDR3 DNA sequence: TGTGCCAGCAGCTCCCGACAGGGTTCGATCGTGATGGAGACCCAGTACTTC.

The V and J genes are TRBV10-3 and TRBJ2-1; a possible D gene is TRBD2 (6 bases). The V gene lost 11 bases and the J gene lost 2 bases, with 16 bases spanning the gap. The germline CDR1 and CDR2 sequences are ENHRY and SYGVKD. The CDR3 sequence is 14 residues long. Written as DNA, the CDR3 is TGTGCCTCCTTGGCTAGCGAAACCTACAATGAGCAGTTCTTC. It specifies CASLASETYNEQFF.

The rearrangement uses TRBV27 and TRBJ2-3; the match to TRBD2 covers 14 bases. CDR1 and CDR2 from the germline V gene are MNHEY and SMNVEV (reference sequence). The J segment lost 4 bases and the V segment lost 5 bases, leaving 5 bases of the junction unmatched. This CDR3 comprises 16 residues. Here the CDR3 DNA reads TGTGCCAGCAGTCCGGGACTAGCGGGAGTCCCAGATACGCAGTATTTT. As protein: CASSPGLAGVPDTQYF.

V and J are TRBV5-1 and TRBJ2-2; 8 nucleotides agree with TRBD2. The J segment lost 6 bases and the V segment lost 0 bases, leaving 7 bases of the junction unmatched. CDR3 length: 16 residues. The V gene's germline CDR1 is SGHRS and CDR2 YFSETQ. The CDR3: CASSLEVSGNSGELFF. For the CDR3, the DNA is TGCGCCAGCAGCTTGGAGGTTAGCGGGAATTCCGGGGAGCTGTTTTTT.

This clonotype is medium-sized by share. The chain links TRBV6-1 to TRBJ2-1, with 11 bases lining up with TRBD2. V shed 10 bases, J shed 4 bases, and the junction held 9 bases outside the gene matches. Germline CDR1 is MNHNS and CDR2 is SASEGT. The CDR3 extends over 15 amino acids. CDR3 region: CAIESSGRAYNEQFF. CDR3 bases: TGTGCCATCGAAAGTAGCGGGAGGGCGTACAATGAGCAGTTCTTC.

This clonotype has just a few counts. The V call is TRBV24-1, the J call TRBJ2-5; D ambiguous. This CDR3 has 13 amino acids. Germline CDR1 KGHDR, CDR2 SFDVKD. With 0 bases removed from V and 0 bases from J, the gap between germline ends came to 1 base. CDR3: CATSDLNQETQYF. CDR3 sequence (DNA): TGTGCCACCAGTGATTTGAACCAAGAGACCCAGTACTTC.

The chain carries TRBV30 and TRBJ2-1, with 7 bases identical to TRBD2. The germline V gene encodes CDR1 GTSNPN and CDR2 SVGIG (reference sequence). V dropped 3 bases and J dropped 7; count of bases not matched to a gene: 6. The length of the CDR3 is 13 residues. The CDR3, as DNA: TGTGCCTGGAGCGGGACTACCTTTAATGAGCAGTTCTTC. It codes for CAWSGTTFNEQFF. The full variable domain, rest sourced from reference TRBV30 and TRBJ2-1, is SQTIHQWPATLVQPVGSPLSLECTVEGTSNPNLYWYRQAAGRGLQLLFYSVGIGQISSEVPQNLSASRPQDRQFILSSKKLLLSDSGFYLCAWSGTTFNEQFFGPGTRLTVL.

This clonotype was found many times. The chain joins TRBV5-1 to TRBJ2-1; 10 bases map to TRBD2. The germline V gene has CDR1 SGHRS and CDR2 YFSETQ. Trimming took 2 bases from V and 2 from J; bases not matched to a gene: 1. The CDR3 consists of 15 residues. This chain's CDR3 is CASSLAGGAYNEQFF. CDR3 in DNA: TGCGCCAGCAGCTTAGCGGGAGGGGCCTACAATGAGCAGTTCTTC.

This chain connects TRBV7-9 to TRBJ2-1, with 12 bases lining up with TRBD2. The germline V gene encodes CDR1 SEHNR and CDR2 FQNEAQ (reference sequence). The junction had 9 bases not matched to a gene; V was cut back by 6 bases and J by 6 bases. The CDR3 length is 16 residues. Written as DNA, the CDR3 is TGTGCCAGCAGGACTAGCGGGAGTAGGATTGCCAATGAGCAGTTCTTC. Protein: CASRTSGSRIANEQFF. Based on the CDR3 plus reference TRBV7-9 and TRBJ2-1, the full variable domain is DTGVSQNPRHKITKRGQNVTFRCDPISEHNRLYWYRQTLGQGPEFLTYFQNEAQLEKSRLLSDRFSAERPKGSFSTLEIQRTEQGDSAMYLCASRTSGSRIANEQFFGPGTRLTVL.

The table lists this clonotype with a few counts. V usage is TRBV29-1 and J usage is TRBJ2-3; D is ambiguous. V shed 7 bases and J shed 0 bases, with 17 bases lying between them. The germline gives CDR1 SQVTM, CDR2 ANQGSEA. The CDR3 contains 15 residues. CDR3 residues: CSASTYSLSTDTQYF. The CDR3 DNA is TGCAGCGCCTCGACCTATTCCCTTAGCACAGATACGCAGTATTTT.